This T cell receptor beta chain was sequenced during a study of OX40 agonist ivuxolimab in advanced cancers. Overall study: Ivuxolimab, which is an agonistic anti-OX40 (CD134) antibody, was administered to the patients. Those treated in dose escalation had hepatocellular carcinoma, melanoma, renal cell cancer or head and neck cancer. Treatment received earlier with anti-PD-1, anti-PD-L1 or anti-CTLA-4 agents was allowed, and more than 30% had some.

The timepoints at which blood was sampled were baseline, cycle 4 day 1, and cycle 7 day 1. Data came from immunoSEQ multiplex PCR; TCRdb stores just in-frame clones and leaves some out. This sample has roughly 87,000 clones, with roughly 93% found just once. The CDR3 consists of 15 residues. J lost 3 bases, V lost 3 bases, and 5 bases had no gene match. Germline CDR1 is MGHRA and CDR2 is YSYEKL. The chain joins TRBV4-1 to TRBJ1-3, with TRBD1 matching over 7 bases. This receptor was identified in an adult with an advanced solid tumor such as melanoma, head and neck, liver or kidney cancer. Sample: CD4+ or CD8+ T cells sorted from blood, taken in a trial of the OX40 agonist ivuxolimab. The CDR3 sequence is CASSHGDSNGNTIYF. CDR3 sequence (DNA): TGCGCCAGCAGCCATGGGGACAGCAATGGAAACACCATATATTTT.